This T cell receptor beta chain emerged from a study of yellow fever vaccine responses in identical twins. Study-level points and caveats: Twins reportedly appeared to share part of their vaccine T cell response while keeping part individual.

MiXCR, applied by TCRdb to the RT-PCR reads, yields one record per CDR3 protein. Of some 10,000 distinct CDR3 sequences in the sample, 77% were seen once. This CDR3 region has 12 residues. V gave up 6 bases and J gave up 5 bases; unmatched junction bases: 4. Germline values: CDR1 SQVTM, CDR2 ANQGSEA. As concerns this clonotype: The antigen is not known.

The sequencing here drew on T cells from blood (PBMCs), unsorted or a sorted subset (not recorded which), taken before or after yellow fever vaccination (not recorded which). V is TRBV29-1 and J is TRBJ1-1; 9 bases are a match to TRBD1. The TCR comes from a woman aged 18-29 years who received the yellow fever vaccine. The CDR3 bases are TGCAGCGTCGACAGGGGGGGTACTGAAGCTTTCTTT. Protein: CSVDRGGTEAFF.